A selection of T cell receptor beta chains follows, all from one sample in a study of blood T cell repertoires in COVID-19. Repertoires were generated with immunoSEQ multiplex PCR, while TCRdb's copy carries only in-frame clones and drops some. The data show around 300,000 clones, roughly nine tenths seen once. The specimen sequenced was PBMCs or T cells enriched from blood (not recorded which). These TCRs come from a woman aged 18-29 years who had recovered from COVID-19. Each CDR3 is given with its conserved first and last residue. D genes are given only for firm matches.

d_gene	v_gene	j_gene	CDR3nt	CDR3aa
.	TRBV6-5	TRBJ2-7	TGTGCCAGCGTCGGGCAGGGGTCCTACGAGCAGTACTTC	CASVGQGSYEQYF
.	TRBV23-1	TRBJ1-1	TGCGCCAGCAGTCAACCGACAGGCCCAGGCGACACTGAAGCTTTCTTT	CASSQPTGPGDTEAFF
.	TRBV12-5	TRBJ1-5	TGTGCTAGTGGTTTAGACATTGATCAGCCCCAGCATTTT	CASGLDIDQPQHF
.	TRBV5-8	TRBJ2-7	TGTGCCAGCAGCGCCGGACTGAGTTACGAGCAGTACTTC	CASSAGLSYEQYF
.	TRBV5-1	TRBJ2-3	TGCGCCAGCAGCCTTAGCGGTAGCACAGATACGCAGTATTTT	CASSLSGSTDTQYF
.	TRBV11-2	TRBJ2-7	TGTGCCAGCAGCTCCGGCGGCGGCCTTCTCTCCTACGAGCAGTACTTC	CASSSGGGLLSYEQYF
TRBD1	TRBV2	TRBJ1-1	TGTGCCAGCAGTGGGCAGGGGGCTCAGATCACTGAAGCTTTCTTT	CASSGQGAQITEAFF
.	TRBV9	TRBJ1-1	TGTGCCAGCAGGCCCGGGAACACTGAAGCTTTCTTT	CASRPGNTEAFF
.	TRBV27	TRBJ1-2	TGTGCCAGCAGTTCGCCGGGACTGGATGGCTACACCTTC	CASSSPGLDGYTF
.	TRBV5-4	TRBJ1-2	TGTGCCAGCAGCTCCGGGGTTAACTATGGCTACACCTTC	CASSSGVNYGYTF
TRBD2	TRBV19	TRBJ2-1	TGTGCCAGTAGTATAAGGACTAGCGGGGGAGTAGGGGGTGAGCAGTTCTTC	CASSIRTSGGVGGEQFF